Below, 13 T cell receptor beta chains from the same sample are listed, as sequenced in a study of T cells in Graves' hyperthyroidism and ophthalmopathy. Amplification of TCR beta CDR3 regions was performed using RNA transcripts as template. The HTBI primer set served for first-round RT-PCR of the TCR CDR3. TCRdb re-called the multiplex PCR reads with MiXCR, one entry per CDR3 protein. The sample has fewer than 450,000 distinct CDR3 sequences; roughly 20% are singletons. Input material: blood. These receptors all come from a man younger than 30 with Graves' ophthalmopathy.

Of note for this clonotype: This may be a read error: a much more frequent sequence differs by one nucleotide. The chain couples TRBV24-1 to TRBJ2-1, with 9 bases fitting TRBD2. Germline loops: CDR1 KGHDR, CDR2 SFDVKD. The CDR3 has 16 residues. This chain's CDR3 is CATSDFGLARGYEQLF. The CDR3 region has the DNA TGTGCCACCAGTGATTTCGGACTAGCGAGAGGCTATGAGCAGCTCTTC.

This clonotype was counted at least ten times. The rearrangement links TRBV28 to TRBJ2-5; D is possibly TRBD2 (5 bases). Germline V gene sequence: CDR1 MDHEN, CDR2 SYDVKM. The germline V and J ends were trimmed by 6 bases and 2 bases, with 13 bases remaining between them. The CDR3 has 14 residues. CDR3 DNA: TGTGCCAGCAGCCCCCAGCGGACTCAAGAGACCCAGTACTTC. Translated: CASSPQRTQETQYF.

The chain links TRBV12-3 or TRBV12-4 to TRBJ2-3; D possibly corresponds to TRBD1 (5 bases). The CDR3 contains 14 residues. Trimming took off 3 bases at V and 4 bases at J, with 11 bases between the two ends. CDR3 region: CASSLGREADTQYF. DNA for the CDR3: TGTGCCAGCAGTTTGGGCAGGGAAGCAGATACGCAGTATTTT.

This clonotype has only a few counts. The genes are TRBV4-1 and TRBJ2-3, with D possibly being TRBD1 or TRBD2 (5 bases each). Trimming stripped 3 bases from V and 6 bases from J, with 22 bases between. From germline, CDR1 is MGHRA and CDR2 YSYEKL. The CDR3 sequence is 17 residues long. This chain's CDR3 is CASSHSRDGYTGDTQYF. The CDR3 nucleotides are TGCGCCAGCAGCCACAGCCGGGACGGATACACTGGGGATACGCAGTATTTT.

CDR3 protein: CASSEPNGIRGYF. The CDR3 DNA sequence: TGTGCCAGCAGTGAACCGAACGGGATTCGGGGGTATTTT. The chain employs TRBV6-1 and TRBJ2-3; weak D call: TRBD2 (5 bases). The ends were cut back, 2 bases at V and 14 bases at J, with 17 bases in the middle. The CDR3 runs 13 residues. CDR1 and CDR2 from the germline V gene are MNHNS and SASEGT.

Many counts were recorded for this clonotype. The chain has TRBV3-1 and TRBJ2-5, with 10 bases identical to TRBD2. With 4 bases clipped from V and 4 bases from J, the junction kept 6 bases outside the gene matches. The CDR3 contains 15 residues. Germline lookup yields CDR1 LGHDT and CDR2 YNNKEL (reference sequence). The CDR3 sequence is CASSRGLAGGETQYF. The CDR3 DNA sequence: TGTGCCAGCAGCCGCGGATTAGCGGGGGGAGAGACCCAGTACTTC.

The sample holds many counts of this clonotype. V gene TRBV14 combines with J gene TRBJ1-6, with 7 bases aligning to TRBD1. V trimming: 4 bases; J trimming: 8 bases; junction bases outside the gene matches: 8. Germline loops: CDR1 SGHDN, CDR2 FVKESK. The CDR3 spans 15 residues. CDR3 nucleotide sequence: TGTGCCAGCAGCCTCACCACAGGGGCTGATTCACCCCTCCACTTT. Amino acid sequence: CASSLTTGADSPLHF.

This clonotype was seen many times. This chain connects TRBV28 to TRBJ2-1, with TRBD2 matching 9 bases. The J segment lost 9 bases and the V segment lost 6 bases, leaving 3 bases of the junction unmatched. CDR1 and CDR2 (germline): MDHEN, SYDVKM. The CDR3 has 12 residues. Here the CDR3 reads CASRLAGVEQFF. CDR3 bases: TGTGCCAGCAGGTTAGCGGGGGTTGAGCAGTTCTTC.

The chain is built from TRBV6-1 and TRBJ1-3; the D is unclear. CDR3 size: 15 residues. Germline lookup yields CDR1 MNHNS and CDR2 SASEGT. V lost 6 bases and J lost 0, with 12 bases in between. The CDR3 sequence: CASRSPGFSGNTIYF. CDR3 sequence (DNA): TGTGCCAGCAGATCCCCGGGATTCTCTGGAAACACCATATATTTT.

This clonotype was seen repeatedly, ten times or more. V gene TRBV27 combines with J gene TRBJ1-2; no clear D. In germline, CDR1 is MNHEY, CDR2 SMNVEV (reference sequence). Trimming stripped 2 bases from V and 7 bases from J, with 11 bases between. This CDR3 has 13 amino acids. CDR3 residues: CASSLGERGGYTF. CDR3 DNA: TGTGCCAGCAGTTTAGGGGAACGGGGTGGCTACACCTTC.

This clonotype occurred many times. The genes are TRBV7-9 and TRBJ1-4, with D unclear. V shed 1 base and J shed 8 bases, with 11 bases lying between them. The CDR3 is 14 residues long. From germline, CDR1 is SEHNR and CDR2 FQNEAQ (reference sequence). CDR3 sequence: CASSLGGGGEKLFF. The CDR3 bases are TGTGCCAGCAGCTTAGGGGGAGGAGGAGAAAAACTGTTTTTT.

This clonotype showed up many times. The V gene is TRBV12-3 or TRBV12-4, the J gene TRBJ2-5; no clear D gene. Trimming took 5 bases from V and 4 from J, leaving 11 bases between them. The CDR3 extends over 13 amino acids. Here the CDR3 reads CASSGVLGETQYF. CDR3 DNA: TGTGCCAGCAGTGGGGTCCTGGGAGAGACCCAGTACTTC.

This clonotype was seen ten or more times. The rearrangement uses TRBV5-1 and TRBJ2-1; possible D gene TRBD2, 5 bases. The CDR3 consists of 15 residues. The germline CDR1 and CDR2 sequences are SGHRS and YFSETQ. Trimming cost V 3 bases and J 0 bases, with 10 bases left between them. Written as DNA, the CDR3 is TGCGCCAGCAGCTCCACGGCGGGCTCCTACAATGAGCAGTTCTTC. Its protein product is CASSSTAGSYNEQFF.